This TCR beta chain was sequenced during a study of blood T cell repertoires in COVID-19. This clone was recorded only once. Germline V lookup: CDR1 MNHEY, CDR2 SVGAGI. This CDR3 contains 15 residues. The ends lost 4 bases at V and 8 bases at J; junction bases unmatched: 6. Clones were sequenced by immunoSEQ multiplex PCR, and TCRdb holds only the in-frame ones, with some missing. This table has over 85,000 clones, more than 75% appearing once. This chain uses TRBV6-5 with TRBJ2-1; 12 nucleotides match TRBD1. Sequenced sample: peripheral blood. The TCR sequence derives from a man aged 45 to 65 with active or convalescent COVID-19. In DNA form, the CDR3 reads TGTGCCAGCAGTTGGGGGACAGGGGGCTTAGATGAGCAGTTCTTC. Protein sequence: CASSWGTGGLDEQFF.